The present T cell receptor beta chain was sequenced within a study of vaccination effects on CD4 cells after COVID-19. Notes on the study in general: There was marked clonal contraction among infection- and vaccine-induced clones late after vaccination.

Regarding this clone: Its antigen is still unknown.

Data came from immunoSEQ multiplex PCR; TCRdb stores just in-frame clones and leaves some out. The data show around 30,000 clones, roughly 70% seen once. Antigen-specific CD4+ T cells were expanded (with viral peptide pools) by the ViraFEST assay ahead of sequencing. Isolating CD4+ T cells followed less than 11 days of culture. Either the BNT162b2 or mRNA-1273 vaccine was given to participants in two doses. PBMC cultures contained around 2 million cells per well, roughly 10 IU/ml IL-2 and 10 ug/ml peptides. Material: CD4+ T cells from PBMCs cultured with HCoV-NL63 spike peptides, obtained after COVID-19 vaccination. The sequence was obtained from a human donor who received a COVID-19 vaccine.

DNA of the CDR3: TGCGCCAGCAGCCAAGGACTAGCGGGAGGCTCTAGCACAGATACGCAGTATTTT. Its translation: CASSQGLAGGSSTDTQYF. This rearrangement joins TRBV4-1 to TRBJ2-3; 13 nucleotides line up with TRBD2. The germline gives CDR1 MGHRA, CDR2 YSYEKL. This CDR3 contains 18 residues. V shed 1 base, J shed 0 bases, and the junction held 4 bases outside the gene matches.